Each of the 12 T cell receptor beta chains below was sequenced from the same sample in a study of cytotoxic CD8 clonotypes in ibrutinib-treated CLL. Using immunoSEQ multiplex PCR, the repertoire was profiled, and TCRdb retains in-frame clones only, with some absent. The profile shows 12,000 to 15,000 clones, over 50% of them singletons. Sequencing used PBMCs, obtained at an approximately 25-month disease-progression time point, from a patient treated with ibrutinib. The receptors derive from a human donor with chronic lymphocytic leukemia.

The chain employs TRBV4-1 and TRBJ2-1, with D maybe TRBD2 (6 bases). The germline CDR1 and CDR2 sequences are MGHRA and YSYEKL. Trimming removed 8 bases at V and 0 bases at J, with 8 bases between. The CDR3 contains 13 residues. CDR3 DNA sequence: TGCGCCAGCCGGGACTTCTCCTACAATGAGCAGTTCTTC. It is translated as CASRDFSYNEQFF.

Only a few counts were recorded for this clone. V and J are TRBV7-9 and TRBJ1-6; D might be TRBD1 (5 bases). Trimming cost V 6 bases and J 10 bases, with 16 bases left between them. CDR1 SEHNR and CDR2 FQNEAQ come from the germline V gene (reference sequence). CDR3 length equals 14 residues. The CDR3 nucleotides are TGTGCCAGCAGACAAACAGGAGATCCATCACCCCTCCACTTT. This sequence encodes CASRQTGDPSPLHF.

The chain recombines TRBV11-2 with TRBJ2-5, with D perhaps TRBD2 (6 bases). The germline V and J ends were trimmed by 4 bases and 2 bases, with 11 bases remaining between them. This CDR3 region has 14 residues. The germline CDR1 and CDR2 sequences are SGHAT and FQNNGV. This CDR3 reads CASSSLGGQETQYF. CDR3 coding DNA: TGTGCCAGCAGCTCCCTCGGGGGACAAGAGACCCAGTACTTC. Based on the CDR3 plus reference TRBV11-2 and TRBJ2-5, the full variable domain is EAGVAQSPRYKIIEKRQSVAFWCNPISGHATLYWYQQILGQGPKLLIQFQNNGVVDDSQLPKDRFSAERLKGVDSTLKIQPAKLEDSAVYLCASSSLGGQETQYFGPGTRLLVL.

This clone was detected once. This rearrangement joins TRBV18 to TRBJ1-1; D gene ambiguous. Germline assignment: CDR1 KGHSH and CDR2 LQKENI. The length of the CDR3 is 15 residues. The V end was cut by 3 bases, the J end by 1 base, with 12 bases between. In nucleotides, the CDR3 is TGTGCCAGCTCACCCACTGGAGACCCGAACACTGAAGCTTTCTTT. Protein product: CASSPTGDPNTEAFF.

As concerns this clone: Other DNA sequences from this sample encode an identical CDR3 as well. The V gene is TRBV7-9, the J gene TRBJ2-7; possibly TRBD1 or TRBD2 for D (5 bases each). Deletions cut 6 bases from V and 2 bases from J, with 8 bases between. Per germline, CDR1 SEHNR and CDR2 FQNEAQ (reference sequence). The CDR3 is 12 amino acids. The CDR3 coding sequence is TGTGCCAGCAGTTTGGGGGCCTACGAGCAGTACTTC. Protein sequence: CASSLGAYEQYF.

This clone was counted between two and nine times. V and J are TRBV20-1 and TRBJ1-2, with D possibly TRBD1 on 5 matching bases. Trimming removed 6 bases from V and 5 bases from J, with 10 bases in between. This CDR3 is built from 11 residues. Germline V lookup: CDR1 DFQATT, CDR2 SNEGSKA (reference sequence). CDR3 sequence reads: CSAFGGYGYTF. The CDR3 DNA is TGCAGTGCATTCGGGGGGTATGGCTACACCTTC.

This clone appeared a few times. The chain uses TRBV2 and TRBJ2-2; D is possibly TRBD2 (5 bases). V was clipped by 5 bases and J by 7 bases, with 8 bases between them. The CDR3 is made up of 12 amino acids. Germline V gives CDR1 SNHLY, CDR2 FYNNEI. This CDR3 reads CASSYSGGELFF. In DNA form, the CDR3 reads TGTGCCAGCAGTTACAGCGGCGGGGAGCTGTTTTTT. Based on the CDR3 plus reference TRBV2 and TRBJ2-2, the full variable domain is EPEVTQTPSHQVTQMGQEVILRCVPISNHLYFYWYRQILGQKVEFLVSFYNNEISEKSEIFDDQFSVERPDGSNFTLKIRSTKLEDSAMYFCASSYSGGELFFGEGSRLTVL.

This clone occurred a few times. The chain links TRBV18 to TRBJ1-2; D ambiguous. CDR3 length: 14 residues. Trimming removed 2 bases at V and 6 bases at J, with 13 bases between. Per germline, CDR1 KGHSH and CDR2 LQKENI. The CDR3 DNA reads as TGTGCCAGCTCACCATCTTATGTCCAGCATGGCTACACCTTC. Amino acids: CASSPSYVQHGYTF.

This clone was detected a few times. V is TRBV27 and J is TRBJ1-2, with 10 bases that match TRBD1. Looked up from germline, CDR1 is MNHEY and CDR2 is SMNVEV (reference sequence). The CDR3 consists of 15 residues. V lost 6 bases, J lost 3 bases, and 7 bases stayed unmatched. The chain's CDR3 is CASSFVGTGDYGYTF. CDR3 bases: TGTGCCAGCAGCTTCGTGGGGACAGGGGACTATGGCTACACCTTC.

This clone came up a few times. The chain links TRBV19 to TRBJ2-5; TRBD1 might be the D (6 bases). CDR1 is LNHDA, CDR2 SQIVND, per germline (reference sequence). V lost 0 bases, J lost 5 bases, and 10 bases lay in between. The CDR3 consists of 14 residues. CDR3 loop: CASSIDRGHETQYF. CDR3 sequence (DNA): TGTGCCAGTAGTATAGACAGGGGCCACGAGACCCAGTACTTC.

CDR3 DNA sequence: TGCAGCGTTGAAAGGGACTACCAGAGCACAGATACGCAGTATTTT. Encoded protein: CSVERDYQSTDTQYF. The chain links TRBV29-1 to TRBJ2-3; TRBD2 matches 7 bases. CDR3 length: 15 residues. V lost 2 bases to trimming and J lost 0 bases; unmatched junction nucleotides: 5. Germline V gene data show CDR1 as SQVTM and CDR2 as ANQGSEA.

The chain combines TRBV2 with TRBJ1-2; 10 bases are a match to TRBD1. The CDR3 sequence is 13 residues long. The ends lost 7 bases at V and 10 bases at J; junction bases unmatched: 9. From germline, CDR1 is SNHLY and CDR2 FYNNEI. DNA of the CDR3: TGTGCCAGCAACCCCTCGGGACAGGGGTTCTACACCTTC. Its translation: CASNPSGQGFYTF.